Below, 19 T cell receptor beta chains from the same sample are listed, as sequenced in a study of T cell repertoires in cytomegalovirus infection. TCRdb fed the reads into MiXCR, producing one record per CDR3 protein. The sample consists of approximately 300,000 distinct CDR3 sequences, more than 20% of them appearing once. The antigens these receptors bind are not known. The sequencing used cultured PBMCs, collected from culture after CMV antigen stimulation. The receptor source for this set is a human donor in good health (CMV status not recorded). Some clones in this sample may be carry-over from other donors' samples.

The chain employs TRBV9 and TRBJ2-1; 13 nucleotides agree with TRBD2. This CDR3 contains 17 residues. Looked up from germline, CDR1 is SGDLS and CDR2 is YYNGEE. After removal of 4 bases from V and 3 bases from J, the junction contained 7 bases not matched to a gene. CDR3 sequence reads: CASSPTSGRALYNEQFF. CDR3 nucleotides: TGTGCCAGCAGCCCCACTAGCGGGAGGGCCCTCTACAATGAGCAGTTCTTC.

This chain connects TRBV7-2 to TRBJ2-1; 10 bases line up with TRBD1. Unmatched junction bases numbered 7, after V lost 3 bases and J lost 5 bases. This CDR3 has 16 amino acids. Germline V gene sequence: CDR1 SGHTA, CDR2 FQGNSA. The CDR3 region is CASSLGRTGGNNEQFF. CDR3 DNA: TGTGCCAGCAGCTTGGGTCGGACAGGGGGGAACAATGAGCAGTTCTTC.

In nucleotides, the CDR3 is TGCGCCAGCAGCCAAGTATTAGCGGGAGGAATTGAGCAGTTCTTC. As protein: CASSQVLAGGIEQFF. The chain carries TRBV4-1 and TRBJ2-1; TRBD2 matches 10 bases. CDR1 is MGHRA, CDR2 YSYEKL, per germline. V shed 1 base, J shed 9 bases, and the junction held 6 bases outside the gene matches. This CDR3 has 15 amino acids.

Only a few counts were recorded for this clonotype. V and J are TRBV19 and TRBJ1-5; D is uncertain. CDR3 length: 13 amino acids. The V gene lost 10 bases and the J gene lost 0 bases, with 10 bases spanning the gap. The germline gives CDR1 LNHDA, CDR2 SQIVND (reference sequence). The CDR3 here is CATSDRSNQPQHF. In DNA form, the CDR3 reads TGTGCCACCTCTGACCGTAGCAATCAGCCCCAGCATTTT. Combining the CDR3 with reference TRBV19 and TRBJ1-5 gives the whole variable domain DGGITQSPKYLFRKEGQNVTLSCEQNLNHDAMYWYRQDPGQGLRLIYYSQIVNDFQKGDIAEGYSVSREKKESFPLTVTSAQKNPTAFYLCATSDRSNQPQHFGDGTRLSIL.

This clonotype has a handful of counts. The rearrangement joins TRBV12-3 or TRBV12-4 to TRBJ1-1, with D hard to call. V dropped 3 bases and J dropped 7 bases, with 12 bases sitting between them. The CDR3 has 13 amino acids. The CDR3 is CASSFANSNEAFF. The CDR3, as DNA: TGTGCCAGCAGTTTCGCGAACTCTAATGAAGCTTTCTTT.

V is TRBV7-3 and J is TRBJ2-3; D not resolved. Germline V gene lookup returns CDR1 SGHTA and CDR2 FQGTGA. With 5 bases removed from V and 5 bases from J, the gap between germline ends came to 14 bases. The CDR3 loop spans 14 amino acids. CDR3: CASSPQIGRDTQYF. The CDR3 coding sequence is TGTGCCAGCAGCCCGCAGATTGGTAGAGATACGCAGTATTTT. The full variable domain, its missing parts supplied by reference TRBV7-3 and TRBJ2-3, is GAGVSQTPSNKVTEKGKYVELRCDPISGHTALYWYRQSLGQGPEFLIYFQGTGAADDSGLPNDRFFAVRPEGSVSTLKIQRTERGDSAVYLCASSPQIGRDTQYFGPGTRLTVL.

This clonotype was picked up many times. The chain uses TRBV12-3 or TRBV12-4 and TRBJ2-7; D call uncertain. This CDR3 has 12 residues. Trimming shortened V by 5 bases and J by 2 bases, and 7 bases separated the two germline ends. The DNA for the CDR3 is TGTGCCAGCAGTGGGGTGACCTACGAGCAGTACTTC. The encoded protein is CASSGVTYEQYF.

This clonotype showed up many times. The chain links TRBV7-2 to TRBJ1-6; no definite D call. CDR3 length: 17 amino acids. Trimming stripped 4 bases from V and 0 bases from J, with 13 bases between. Germline loops: CDR1 SGHTA, CDR2 FQGNSA. CDR3 amino acids: CASSWFPGSSYNSPLHF. CDR3 DNA sequence: TGTGCCAGCAGCTGGTTTCCGGGCAGCTCCTATAATTCACCCCTCCACTTT.

This clonotype was seen more than once but under ten times. V usage is TRBV5-4 and J usage is TRBJ1-3; maybe TRBD1 (5 bases). V shed 3 bases and J shed 1 base, with 17 bases lying between them. This CDR3 has 17 residues. Germline V gives CDR1 SGHNT, CDR2 YYREEE (reference sequence). The CDR3 region is CASSSGKTGTSGNTIYF. CDR3 DNA: TGTGCCAGCAGCTCGGGGAAGACCGGGACTTCTGGAAACACCATATATTTT.

This clonotype was seen many times. This chain uses TRBV7-2 with TRBJ1-5; no clear D. The CDR3 is 13 amino acids. The germline V and J ends were trimmed by 6 bases and 11 bases, with 17 bases remaining between them. Germline values: CDR1 SGHTA, CDR2 FQGNSA. Here the CDR3 DNA reads TGTGCCAGCAGACTAGTGGGAGTGTCAGCCCAGCATTTT. This encodes CASRLVGVSAQHF.

This sequence joins TRBV27 and TRBJ1-2; D possibly corresponds to TRBD1 (5 bases). V gave up 5 bases and J gave up 0 bases, with 10 bases separating them. Germline V gene data show CDR1 as MNHEY and CDR2 as SMNVEV (reference sequence). CDR3 length equals 14 residues. The CDR3 loop is CASSPWTSNYGYTF. CDR3 bases: TGTGCCAGCAGTCCCTGGACATCTAACTATGGCTACACCTTC.

The sample holds many counts of this clonotype. The rearrangement joins TRBV7-8 to TRBJ2-3; D is unresolved. Germline V CDR1 and CDR2: SGHVS, FQNEAQ. The CDR3 sequence is 16 residues long. Between the trimmed V and J ends, which lost 5 bases and 1 base, there was a span of 16 bases. CDR3 sequence: CASSPEQRSGTDTQYF. CDR3 nucleotide sequence: TGTGCCAGCAGCCCAGAACAGCGATCAGGCACAGATACGCAGTATTTT.

The V and J genes are TRBV27 and TRBJ2-7, with 7 bases lining up with TRBD2. Losses at the gene ends were 11 bases for V and 4 bases for J; bases not matched to a gene: 14. CDR3 length equals 14 residues. The germline CDR1 and CDR2 sequences are MNHEY and SMNVEV (reference sequence). CDR3 nucleotide sequence: TGTGCCTCCACACATTATAGCGGGTTTTACGAGCAGTACTTC. The encoded protein is CASTHYSGFYEQYF.

In this sample, this clonotype turned up many times. The rearrangement uses TRBV7-2 and TRBJ1-5; the D gene is possibly TRBD1 (5 bases). The V end lost 1 base, the J end lost 5 bases, and 12 bases lay between the germline ends. Germline values: CDR1 SGHTA, CDR2 FQGNSA. The length of the CDR3 is 15 residues. This chain's CDR3 is CASSLVGQGYQPQHF. The CDR3 region has the DNA TGTGCCAGCAGCTTAGTTGGGCAGGGCTATCAGCCCCAGCATTTT.

The CDR3 is CASSFAMDGSSYNEQFF. Here the CDR3 DNA reads TGCGCCAGCAGCTTCGCAATGGATGGAAGCTCCTACAATGAGCAGTTCTTC. The V call is TRBV5-1, the J call TRBJ2-1, with D hard to call. Between the trimmed V and J ends, which lost 2 bases and 0 bases, there was a span of 15 bases. The CDR3 runs 17 residues. Germline lookup yields CDR1 SGHRS and CDR2 YFSETQ.

This clonotype was picked up a small number of times. The J gene is TRBJ2-2, the V gene TRBV29-1; possible D gene TRBD1, 6 bases. The CDR3 loop spans 12 amino acids. V gave up 7 bases and J gave up 5 bases, with 11 bases separating them. Germline V lookup: CDR1 SQVTM, CDR2 ANQGSEA. The CDR3 DNA is TGCAGCGGAGCACAGGGTACCGGGGAGCTGTTTTTT. This encodes CSGAQGTGELFF.

The CDR3: CASSYHTPGTSGIGDTQYF. In DNA form, the CDR3 reads TGTGCCAGCAGTTACCATACTCCCGGGACTAGCGGGATCGGGGATACGCAGTATTTT. J is TRBJ2-3 and V is TRBV6-2 or TRBV6-3; 13 positions agree with TRBD2. Trimming cost V 2 bases and J 6 bases; bases outside gene matches: 14. The CDR3 runs 19 residues. Germline assignment: CDR1 MNHEY and CDR2 SVGEGT.

The genes are TRBV6-6 and TRBJ2-7; TRBD2 matches at 7 bases. The trim removed 6 bases at V and 4 bases at J, leaving 12 bases unmatched. Germline CDR1 MNHNY, CDR2 SVGAGI (reference sequence). The CDR3 has 15 amino acids. CDR3 in amino acids: CASRPGAGVSYEQYF. In DNA, the CDR3 is TGTGCCAGCAGGCCTGGGGCGGGAGTCTCTTACGAGCAGTACTTC.

The sample holds a few counts of this clonotype. The rearrangement links TRBV6-1 to TRBJ2-6, with D perhaps being TRBD1 or TRBD2 (5 bases each). The CDR3 sequence is 18 residues long. The germline V and J ends were trimmed by 4 bases and 3 bases, with 19 bases remaining between them. Germline assignment: CDR1 MNHNS and CDR2 SASEGT. The CDR3 bases are TGTGCCAGCAGTGGACGGGGCGTCAGGACTTTTGGGGCCAACGTCCTGACTTTC. Its protein is CASSGRGVRTFGANVLTF.